This passage covers 30 T cell receptor beta chains from one sample sequenced in a study of blood T cell repertoires in COVID-19. Libraries were prepared by immunoSEQ multiplex PCR; TCRdb keeps only in-frame clonotypes and omits some of them. The sample consists of some 130,000 clones, roughly four fifths of them appearing once. The specimen was peripheral blood. Receptors originate from a man at least 80 years old with acute or convalescent COVID-19.

The chain uses TRBV18 and TRBJ1-1; D is ambiguous. The germline V gene encodes CDR1 KGHSH and CDR2 LQKENI. The CDR3 has 14 residues. The V end lost 3 bases, the J end lost 4 bases, and 12 bases lay between the germline ends. This chain's CDR3 is CASSPSGVGTEAFF. As DNA, the CDR3 is TGTGCCAGCTCACCCTCCGGGGTAGGCACTGAAGCTTTCTTT.

The V call is TRBV4-2, the J call TRBJ1-6; D gene ambiguous. CDR3 size: 17 residues. Between the trimmed V and J ends, which lost 3 bases and 0 bases, there was a span of 12 bases. CDR1 is LGHNA and CDR2 is YNFKEQ in the germline V gene. The CDR3 here is CASSHSLQSSYNSPLHF. The CDR3 DNA sequence: TGTGCCAGCAGCCATAGTTTACAGAGCTCCTATAATTCACCCCTCCACTTT.

V and J are TRBV6-2 or TRBV6-3 and TRBJ2-7; 7 bases are shared with TRBD1. After removal of 0 bases from V and 5 bases from J, the junction contained 7 bases not matched to a gene. The CDR3 totals 15 residues. Germline V gene lookup returns CDR1 MNHEY and CDR2 SVGEGT. CDR3 nucleotide sequence: TGTGCCAGCAGTTACTCGACAGGGATTAGCCACGAGCAGTACTTC. It specifies CASSYSTGISHEQYF.

The chain uses TRBV2 and TRBJ1-1, with a weak D call TRBD1 (6 bases). Germline V gene sequence: CDR1 SNHLY, CDR2 FYNNEI. CDR3 length equals 14 residues. The V gene lost 7 bases and the J gene lost 6 bases, with 18 bases spanning the gap. The CDR3 reads CASTQAGGSAEAFF. CDR3 sequence (DNA): TGTGCCAGCACCCAAGCGGGGGGCAGCGCTGAAGCTTTCTTT.

This clone was seen a handful of times. The chain is built from TRBV19 and TRBJ1-1; TRBD1 agrees at 7 bases. The junction had 4 bases not matched to a gene; V was cut back by 3 bases and J by 0 bases. CDR1 is LNHDA, CDR2 SQIVND, per germline (reference sequence). The length of the CDR3 is 15 residues. This chain's CDR3 is CASSMGQYVNTEAFF. The CDR3 DNA follows: TGTGCCAGTAGTATGGGACAGTACGTGAACACTGAAGCTTTCTTT.

This chain links TRBV7-9 with TRBJ2-5, with D perhaps matching TRBD2 (6 bases). The CDR3 runs 14 residues. The germline CDR1 and CDR2 sequences are SEHNR and FQNEAQ (reference sequence). Trimming left V 4 bases short and J 1 base short, with 10 bases between. Here the CDR3 reads CASSSGLRQETQYF. DNA for the CDR3: TGTGCCAGCAGCTCGGGACTGCGCCAAGAGACCCAGTACTTC.

The chain recombines TRBV12-3 or TRBV12-4 with TRBJ2-2, with no clear D. Trimming stripped 6 bases from V and 3 bases from J, with 8 bases between. CDR3 length: 13 amino acids. This CDR3 is CASRLRDTGELFF. The CDR3 DNA reads TGTGCCAGCAGGCTCCGGGACACCGGGGAGCTGTTTTTT.

This clone was observed a handful of times. V usage is TRBV19 and J usage is TRBJ1-2, with 8 bases that match TRBD1. CDR1 is LNHDA and CDR2 is SQIVND in the germline V gene (reference sequence). The CDR3 covers 16 residues. Germline trimming cut 1 base from V and 8 bases from J; bases unmatched to any gene: 12. CDR3 nucleotides: TGTGCCAGTAGTATAGCCCCAGGGGGCTCAAGATCCGGCTACACCTTC. Residues: CASSIAPGGSRSGYTF.

The rearrangement links TRBV7-9 to TRBJ2-3, with 7 bases matching TRBD2. CDR1 SEHNR and CDR2 FQNEAQ come from the germline V gene (reference sequence). The CDR3 length is 15 residues. V lost 0 bases to trimming and J lost 0 bases; unmatched junction nucleotides: 0. As DNA, the CDR3 is TGTGCCAGCAGCTTAGCGGGGGGGAGCACAGATACGCAGTATTTT. Its translation: CASSLAGGSTDTQYF.

This chain joins TRBV3-1 (or the pseudogene TRBV3-2) and TRBJ2-2, with 9 bases fitting TRBD2. The J segment lost 4 bases and the V segment lost 2 bases, leaving 5 bases of the junction unmatched. CDR1 and CDR2 (germline): LGHDT, YNNKEL (reference sequence). This CDR3 is 16 amino acids long. CDR3 coding DNA: TGTGCCAGCAGCCAAAGGACTAGCGCGGGCACCGGGGAGCTGTTTTTT. Amino acid sequence: CASSQRTSAGTGELFF.

This clone was detected a few times. The chain employs TRBV2 and TRBJ2-7, with 8 bases that match TRBD2. Germline CDR1 and CDR2: SNHLY and FYNNEI. Germline trimming cut 7 bases from V and 6 bases from J; bases unmatched to any gene: 8. CDR3 length: 13 residues. The CDR3 nucleotides are TGTGCCAGCATGGAAGGGCGGGGGGTCGAGCAGTACTTC. As protein: CASMEGRGVEQYF.

In this sample, this clone turned up once. The chain joins TRBV9 to TRBJ1-1; possibly TRBD1 for D (5 bases). Germline lookup yields CDR1 SGDLS and CDR2 YYNGEE. Trimming took 4 bases from V and 3 from J, leaving 16 bases between them. The CDR3 is 15 residues long. In DNA form, the CDR3 reads TGTGCCAGCAGCTCCCCCTCCGGGGGATACACTGAAGCTTTCTTT. Protein sequence: CASSSPSGGYTEAFF.

The chain recombines TRBV19 with TRBJ1-1, with TRBD1 identical over 9 bases. This CDR3 is built from 14 residues. Germline trimming cut 6 bases from V and 4 bases from J; bases unmatched to any gene: 6. The V gene's germline CDR1 is LNHDA and CDR2 SQIVND (reference sequence). CDR3 coding DNA: TGTGCCAGTAGCAAGGGACAGGGTTTCACTGAAGCTTTCTTT. Amino acids: CASSKGQGFTEAFF.

The rearrangement uses TRBV19 and TRBJ2-2; no firm D call. The CDR3 runs to 12 residues. Germline V gene data show CDR1 as LNHDA and CDR2 as SQIVND (reference sequence). Trimming stripped 5 bases from V and 6 bases from J, with 7 bases between. This chain's CDR3 is CASSPRAGELFF. The CDR3 region has the DNA TGTGCCAGTAGTCCCCGGGCCGGGGAGCTGTTTTTT.

The chain employs TRBV19 and TRBJ2-7; possibly TRBD1 for D (5 bases). Trimming cost V 3 bases and J 0 bases, with 9 bases left between them. CDR3 length equals 14 residues. The germline V gene encodes CDR1 LNHDA and CDR2 SQIVND (reference sequence). CDR3 region: CASSIHDSSYEQYF. CDR3 in DNA: TGTGCCAGTAGTATCCATGACAGCTCCTACGAGCAGTACTTC.

The V and J genes are TRBV7-9 and TRBJ2-5, with D perhaps matching TRBD2 (6 bases). CDR3 length: 17 residues. Trimming left V 4 bases short and J 3 bases short, with 21 bases between. Germline V gives CDR1 SEHNR, CDR2 FQNEAQ (reference sequence). CDR3 loop: CASSSLEGPGEKETQYF. In DNA, the CDR3 is TGTGCCAGCAGCTCCCTCGAGGGGCCGGGGGAGAAAGAGACCCAGTACTTC. Full variable domain (remainder filled in from reference TRBV7-9 and TRBJ2-5): DTGVSQNPRHKITKRGQNVTFRCDPISEHNRLYWYRQTLGQGPEFLTYFQNEAQLEKSRLLSDRFSAERPKGSFSTLEIQRTEQGDSAMYLCASSSLEGPGEKETQYFGPGTRLLVL.

This chain links TRBV25-1 with TRBJ1-5, with 8 bases lining up with TRBD1. Germline CDR1 MGHDK, CDR2 SYGVNS. This CDR3 has 16 residues. Germline trimming cut 4 bases from V and 3 bases from J; bases unmatched to any gene: 8. The chain's CDR3 is CASSAGGASNNQPQHF. The CDR3 coding sequence is TGTGCCAGCAGTGCAGGGGGCGCGAGTAACAATCAGCCCCAGCATTTT.

V is TRBV5-8 and J is TRBJ2-7; a weak D match, TRBD2 (7 bases). The CDR3 consists of 18 residues. Deletions cut 6 bases from V and 4 bases from J, with 29 bases between. The germline gives CDR1 SGHTS, CDR2 YDEGEE. Here the CDR3 reads CASTIRSRPGGWVYEQYF. The CDR3 bases are TGTGCCAGCACCATTCGATCGCGCCCGGGGGGCTGGGTTTACGAGCAGTACTTC.

This clone was seen only once. The chain couples TRBV30 to TRBJ1-4; 9 bases fit TRBD1. The length of the CDR3 is 15 residues. Germline assignment: CDR1 GTSNPN and CDR2 SVGIG (reference sequence). Losses at the gene ends were 3 bases for V and 5 bases for J; bases not matched to a gene: 7. CDR3 sequence (DNA): TGTGCCTGGAGGGGATCCGGGACAGGGAATGAAAAACTGTTTTTT. Protein sequence: CAWRGSGTGNEKLFF.

This clone was detected once. The rearrangement links TRBV5-4 to TRBJ1-4; D remains unclear. V lost 4 bases, J lost 8 bases, and 15 bases lay in between. The CDR3 has 14 amino acids. Germline values: CDR1 SGHNT, CDR2 YYREEE (reference sequence). The DNA for the CDR3 is TGTGCCAGCAGCCTTAGGAGCTCTGGGGAAAAACTGTTTTTT. Translating it yields CASSLRSSGEKLFF.

This chain joins TRBV7-9 and TRBJ2-7, with 7 positions matching TRBD1. Germline CDR1 SEHNR, CDR2 FQNEAQ (reference sequence). This CDR3 is built from 14 residues. J lost 6 bases, V lost 5 bases, and 10 bases had no gene match. The CDR3 here is CASSVTGDTSEQYF. In DNA form, the CDR3 reads TGTGCCAGCAGCGTTACAGGGGACACCTCCGAGCAGTACTTC.

This chain joins TRBV7-2 and TRBJ1-1; 8 positions agree with TRBD1. This CDR3 region has 15 residues. Germline CDR1 and CDR2: SGHTA and FQGNSA. The ends lost 5 bases at V and 3 bases at J; junction bases unmatched: 8. CDR3 DNA sequence: TGTGCCAGCAGCCCTCGGACAGGGCTGGACACTGAAGCTTTCTTT. Protein: CASSPRTGLDTEAFF.

The chain has TRBV5-8 and TRBJ2-7; tentatively, D is TRBD2 (5 bases). The CDR3 has 12 residues. The V gene's germline CDR1 is SGHTS and CDR2 YDEGEE. Trimming took off 3 bases at V and 3 bases at J, with 7 bases between the two ends. CDR3 nucleotide sequence: TGTGCCAGCAGCTCGGACTTCTACGAGCAGTACTTC. Translating it yields CASSSDFYEQYF.

The CDR3: CASSSPREKLFF. Here the CDR3 DNA reads TGTGCCAGCAGTTCCCCGCGCGAAAAACTGTTTTTT. The gene calls are TRBV6-2 or TRBV6-3 and TRBJ1-4; D call uncertain. There are 12 residues in the CDR3. From germline, CDR1 is MNHEY and CDR2 SVGEGT. V lost 4 bases to trimming and J lost 8 bases, with 8 bases between them.

The count of this clone is one. The rearrangement links TRBV5-1 to TRBJ2-5; 8 nucleotides agree with TRBD1. The germline gives CDR1 SGHRS, CDR2 YFSETQ. The CDR3 is 14 amino acids. Trimming removed 3 bases from V and 5 bases from J; junction bases left unmatched: 6. CDR3 protein: CASSSFQGAETQYF. CDR3 nucleotide sequence: TGCGCCAGCAGCTCATTTCAGGGGGCTGAGACCCAGTACTTC.

This sequence joins TRBV7-8 and TRBJ2-3, with TRBD1 matching over 7 bases. This CDR3 is built from 13 residues. CDR1 SGHVS and CDR2 FQNEAQ come from the germline V gene. The junction had 3 bases not matched to a gene; V was cut back by 5 bases and J by 4 bases. The CDR3 region is CASSKGASDTQYF. The CDR3 DNA reads as TGTGCCAGCAGCAAGGGGGCATCAGATACGCAGTATTTT.

The V call is TRBV7-2, the J call TRBJ1-5, with D unresolved. Trimming took 4 bases from V and 3 from J, leaving 7 bases between them. Germline CDR1 is SGHTA and CDR2 is FQGNSA. The CDR3 runs to 13 residues. CDR3 loop: CASSYGFNQPQHF. The DNA of the CDR3 is TGTGCCAGCAGCTACGGGTTCAATCAGCCCCAGCATTTT.

This clone was detected ten times or more. This sequence joins TRBV29-1 and TRBJ2-7; D may be TRBD2 (6 bases). This CDR3 is 13 amino acids long. Germline lookup yields CDR1 SQVTM and CDR2 ANQGSEA. The ends were cut back, 3 bases at V and 7 bases at J, with 16 bases in the middle. The CDR3 coding sequence is TGCAGCGTTGACCCACGGGGAGGCGGGGAGCAGTACTTC. Protein product: CSVDPRGGGEQYF.

The chain has TRBV19 and TRBJ1-5; 7 bases map to TRBD1. The germline gives CDR1 LNHDA, CDR2 SQIVND (reference sequence). CDR3 length: 13 residues. After removal of 6 bases from V and 6 bases from J, the junction contained 5 bases not matched to a gene. The DNA of the CDR3 is TGTGCCAGTAGGGAACAGGGGAGTCAGCCCCAGCATTTT. Translated: CASREQGSQPQHF. Filled out from reference TRBV19 and TRBJ1-5, the complete variable domain reads DGGITQSPKYLFRKEGQNVTLSCEQNLNHDAMYWYRQDPGQGLRLIYYSQIVNDFQKGDIAEGYSVSREKKESFPLTVTSAQKNPTAFYLCASREQGSQPQHFGDGTRLSIL.

On this clone: The junction departs from germline at one end; a sequencing error may be responsible. The V and J genes are TRBV28 and TRBJ2-7, with no clear D. There are 13 residues in the CDR3. Germline CDR1 is MDHEN and CDR2 is SYDVKM. CDR3 region: CASSLGVSYEQYF. Here the CDR3 DNA reads TGTGCCAGCAGTTTAGGAGTCTCCTATGAGCAGTACTTC.